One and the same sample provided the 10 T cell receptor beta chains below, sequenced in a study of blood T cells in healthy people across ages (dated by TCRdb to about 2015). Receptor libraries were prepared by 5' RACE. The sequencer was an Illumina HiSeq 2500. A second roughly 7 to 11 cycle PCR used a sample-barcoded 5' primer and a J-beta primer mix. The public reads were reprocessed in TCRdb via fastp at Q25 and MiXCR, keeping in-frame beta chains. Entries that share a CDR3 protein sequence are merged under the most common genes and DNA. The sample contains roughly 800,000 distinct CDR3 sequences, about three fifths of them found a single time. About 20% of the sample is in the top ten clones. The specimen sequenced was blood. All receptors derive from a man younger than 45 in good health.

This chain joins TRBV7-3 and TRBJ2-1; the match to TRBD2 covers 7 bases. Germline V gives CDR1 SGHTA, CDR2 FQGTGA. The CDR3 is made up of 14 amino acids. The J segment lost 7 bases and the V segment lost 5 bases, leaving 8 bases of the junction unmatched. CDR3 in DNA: TGTGCCAGCAGCATCACCGGGACTATAAATGAGCAGTTCTTC. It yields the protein CASSITGTINEQFF.

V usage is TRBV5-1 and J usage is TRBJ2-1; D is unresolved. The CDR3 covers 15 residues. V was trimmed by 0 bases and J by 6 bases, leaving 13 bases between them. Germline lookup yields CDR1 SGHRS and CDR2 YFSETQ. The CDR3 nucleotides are TGCGCCAGCAGCTTGGGAGTGACCGACTCCAATGAGCAGTTCTTC. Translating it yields CASSLGVTDSNEQFF.

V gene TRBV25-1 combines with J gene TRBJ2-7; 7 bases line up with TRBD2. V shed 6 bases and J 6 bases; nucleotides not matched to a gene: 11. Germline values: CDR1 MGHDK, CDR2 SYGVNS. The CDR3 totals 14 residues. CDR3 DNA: TGTGCCAGCAGCAACATAGGGAGGGAGAGCGAGCAGTACTTC. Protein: CASSNIGRESEQYF.

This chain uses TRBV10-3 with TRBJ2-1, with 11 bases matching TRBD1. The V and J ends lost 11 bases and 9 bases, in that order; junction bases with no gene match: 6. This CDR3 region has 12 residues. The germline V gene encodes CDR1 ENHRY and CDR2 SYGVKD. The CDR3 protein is CASWTGGPEQFF. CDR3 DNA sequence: TGTGCCTCCTGGACAGGGGGCCCTGAGCAGTTCTTC.

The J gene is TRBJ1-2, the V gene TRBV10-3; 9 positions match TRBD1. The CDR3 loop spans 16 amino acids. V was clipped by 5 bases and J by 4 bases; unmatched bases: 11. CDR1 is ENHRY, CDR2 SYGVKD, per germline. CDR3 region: CAISPNTGGAGYGYTF. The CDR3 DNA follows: TGTGCCATCAGTCCTAACACAGGGGGCGCGGGCTATGGCTACACCTTC.

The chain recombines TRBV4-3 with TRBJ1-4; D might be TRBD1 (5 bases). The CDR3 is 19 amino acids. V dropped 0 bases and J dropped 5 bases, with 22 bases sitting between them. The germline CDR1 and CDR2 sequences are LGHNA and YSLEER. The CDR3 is CASSQDPPRSGTPNEKLFF. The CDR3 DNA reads TGCGCCAGCAGCCAAGATCCCCCTCGATCCGGGACTCCGAATGAAAAACTGTTTTTT.

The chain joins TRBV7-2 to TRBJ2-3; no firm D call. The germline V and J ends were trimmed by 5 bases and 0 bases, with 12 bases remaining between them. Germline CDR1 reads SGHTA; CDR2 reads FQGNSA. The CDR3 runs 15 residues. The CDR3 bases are TGTGCCAGCAGCCCACGAGGACCTAGCACAGATACGCAGTATTTT. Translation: CASSPRGPSTDTQYF.

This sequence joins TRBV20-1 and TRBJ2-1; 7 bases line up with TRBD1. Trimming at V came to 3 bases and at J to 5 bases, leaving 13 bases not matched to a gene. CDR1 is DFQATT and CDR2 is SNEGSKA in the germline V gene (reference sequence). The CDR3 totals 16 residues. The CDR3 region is CSASRERGLSHNEQFF. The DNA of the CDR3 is TGCAGTGCTAGTCGCGAAAGGGGGCTTTCGCACAATGAGCAGTTCTTC.

This CDR3 is CASKRASYEQYF. The CDR3 DNA reads as TGTGCCAGCAAGAGGGCCTCCTACGAGCAGTACTTC. The chain couples TRBV6-2 or TRBV6-3 to TRBJ2-7; possibly TRBD2 for D (5 bases). Deletions cut 7 bases from V and 0 bases from J, with 7 bases between. This CDR3 has 12 amino acids. Germline CDR1 is MNHEY and CDR2 is SVGEGT.

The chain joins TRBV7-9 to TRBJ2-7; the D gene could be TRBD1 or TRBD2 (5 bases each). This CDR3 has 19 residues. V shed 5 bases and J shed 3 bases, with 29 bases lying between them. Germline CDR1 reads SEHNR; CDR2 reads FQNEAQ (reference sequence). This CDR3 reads CASSPGEWIGEGSGYEQYF. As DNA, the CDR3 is TGTGCCAGCAGCCCGGGCGAGTGGATTGGCGAGGGGAGCGGCTACGAGCAGTACTTC. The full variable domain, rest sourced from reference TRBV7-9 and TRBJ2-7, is DTGVSQNPRHKITKRGQNVTFRCDPISEHNRLYWYRQTLGQGPEFLTYFQNEAQLEKSRLLSDRFSAERPKGSFSTLEIQRTEQGDSAMYLCASSPGEWIGEGSGYEQYFGPGTRLTVT.